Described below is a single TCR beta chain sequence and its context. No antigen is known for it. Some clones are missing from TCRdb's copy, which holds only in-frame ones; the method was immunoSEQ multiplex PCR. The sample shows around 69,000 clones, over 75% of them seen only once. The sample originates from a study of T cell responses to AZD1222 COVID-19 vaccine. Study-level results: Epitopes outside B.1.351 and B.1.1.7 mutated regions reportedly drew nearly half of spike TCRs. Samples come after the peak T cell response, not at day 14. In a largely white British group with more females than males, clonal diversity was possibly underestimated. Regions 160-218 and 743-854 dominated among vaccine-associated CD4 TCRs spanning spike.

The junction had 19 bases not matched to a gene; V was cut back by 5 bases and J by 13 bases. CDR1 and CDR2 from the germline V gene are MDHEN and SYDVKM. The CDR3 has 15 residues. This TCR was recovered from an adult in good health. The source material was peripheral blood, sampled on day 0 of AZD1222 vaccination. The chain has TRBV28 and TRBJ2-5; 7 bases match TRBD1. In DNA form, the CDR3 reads TGTGCCAGCAGTCCACCGGGACAGAGGACACCGCTCCGGTACTTC. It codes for CASSPPGQRTPLRYF.